What follows describes a single T cell receptor beta chain. Its specificity is not known. The repertoire was sequenced with immunoSEQ multiplex PCR; TCRdb's copy has only in-frame clones and lacks some. Among over 45,000 clones, about 94% were seen once, and the ten largest hold about 3.4%. V shed 1 base and J 8 bases; nucleotides not matched to a gene: 3. The CDR3 spans 14 residues. Germline-derived CDR1 and CDR2 are SGHDN and FVKESK. This sample is part of a study of T cell therapy after organ transplantation. Findings and limits, study-wide: Pretherapy CD8 clonality inversely correlated with its fold change after therapy. Effects of concurrent antirejection and antiviral medications were not evaluable. Endogenous clonotypes not in therapy products appeared after therapy alongside transferred ones. Nonresponder repertoires showed strong pretherapy expansions, barely changing post-therapy.

V gene TRBV14 combines with J gene TRBJ1-2; 11 bases map to TRBD1. The receptor was isolated from a human patient who had received a solid organ transplant and had CMV disease. The sequencing here drew on CD8+ T cells from blood, taken before autologous CMV-specific T cell therapy. This CDR3 is CASSQAGTGGGYTF. DNA for the CDR3: TGTGCCAGCAGCCAAGCCGGGACAGGGGGGGGCTACACCTTC.